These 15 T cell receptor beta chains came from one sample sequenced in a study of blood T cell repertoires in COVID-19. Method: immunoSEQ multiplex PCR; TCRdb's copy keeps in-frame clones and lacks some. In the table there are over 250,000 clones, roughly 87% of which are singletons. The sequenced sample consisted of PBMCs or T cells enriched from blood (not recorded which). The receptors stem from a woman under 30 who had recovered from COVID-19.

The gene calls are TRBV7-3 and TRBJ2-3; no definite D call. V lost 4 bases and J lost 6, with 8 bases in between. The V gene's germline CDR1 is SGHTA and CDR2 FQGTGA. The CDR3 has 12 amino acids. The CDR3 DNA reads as TGTGCCAGCAGCTCCGACTTCGATACGCAGTATTTT. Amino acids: CASSSDFDTQYF.

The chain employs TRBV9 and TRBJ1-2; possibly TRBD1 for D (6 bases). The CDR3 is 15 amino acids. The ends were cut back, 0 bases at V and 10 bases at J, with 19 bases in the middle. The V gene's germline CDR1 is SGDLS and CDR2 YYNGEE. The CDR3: CASSVEAGAFSDYTF. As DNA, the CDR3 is TGTGCCAGCAGCGTAGAAGCAGGGGCGTTCTCTGACTACACCTTC.

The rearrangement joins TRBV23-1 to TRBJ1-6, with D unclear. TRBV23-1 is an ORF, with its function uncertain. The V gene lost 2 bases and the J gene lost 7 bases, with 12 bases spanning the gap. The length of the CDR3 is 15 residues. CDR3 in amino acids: CASSQLREPNSPLHF. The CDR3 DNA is TGCGCCAGCAGTCAACTTAGGGAGCCCAATTCACCCCTCCACTTT.

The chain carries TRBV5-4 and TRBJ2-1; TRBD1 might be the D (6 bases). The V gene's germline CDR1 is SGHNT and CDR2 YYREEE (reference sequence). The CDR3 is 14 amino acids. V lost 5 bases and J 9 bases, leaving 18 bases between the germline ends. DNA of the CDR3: TGTGCCAGCAGTTCCGGGACACCAAGGGGTGAGCAGTTCTTC. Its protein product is CASSSGTPRGEQFF.

The CDR3 region has the DNA TGTGCCAGCAGCTACAGGGGGAGCACCTACGAGCAGTACTTC. This codes for CASSYRGSTYEQYF. V gene TRBV7-9 combines with J gene TRBJ2-7; TRBD1 aligns across 8 bases. V shed 4 bases and J 2 bases; nucleotides not matched to a gene: 4. The CDR3 sequence is 14 residues long. Germline V lookup: CDR1 SEHNR, CDR2 FQNEAQ (reference sequence).

Here the CDR3 DNA reads TGTGCCAGCAGTCGCCGTTACGGTGGTGAGCAGTTCTTC. This translates into CASSRRYGGEQFF. This chain connects TRBV28 to TRBJ2-1, with D unresolved. Germline CDR1 MDHEN, CDR2 SYDVKM. The CDR3 sequence is 13 residues long. V was trimmed by 5 bases and J by 9 bases, leaving 14 bases between them.

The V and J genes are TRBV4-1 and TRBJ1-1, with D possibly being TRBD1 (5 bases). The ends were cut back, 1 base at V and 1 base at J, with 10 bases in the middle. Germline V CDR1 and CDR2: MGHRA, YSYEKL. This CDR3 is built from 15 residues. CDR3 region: CASSQGRTGNTEAFF. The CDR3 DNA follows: TGCGCCAGCAGCCAAGGGAGAACAGGGAACACTGAAGCTTTCTTT.

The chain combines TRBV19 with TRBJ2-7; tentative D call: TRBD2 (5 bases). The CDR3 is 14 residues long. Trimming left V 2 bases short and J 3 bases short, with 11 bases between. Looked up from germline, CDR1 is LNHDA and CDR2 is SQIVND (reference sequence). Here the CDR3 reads CASSIRGLGYEQYF. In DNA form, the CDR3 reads TGTGCCAGTAGTATAAGAGGACTTGGCTACGAGCAGTACTTC.

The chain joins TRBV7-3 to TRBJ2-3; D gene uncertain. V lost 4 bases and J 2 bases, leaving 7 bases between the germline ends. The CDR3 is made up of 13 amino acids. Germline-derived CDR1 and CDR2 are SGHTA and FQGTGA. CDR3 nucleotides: TGTGCCAGCAGCTCCTCCCCCACAGATACGCAGTATTTT. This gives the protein CASSSSPTDTQYF.

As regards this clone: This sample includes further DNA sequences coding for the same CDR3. The CDR3, as DNA: TGTGCCATCAGTGAGTCTGCGGATGGCTACACCTTC. This sequence encodes CAISESADGYTF. This chain links TRBV10-3 with TRBJ1-2; D unresolved. This CDR3 is built from 12 residues. The germline CDR1 and CDR2 sequences are ENHRY and SYGVKD. Deletions cut 0 bases from V and 6 bases from J, with 5 bases between.

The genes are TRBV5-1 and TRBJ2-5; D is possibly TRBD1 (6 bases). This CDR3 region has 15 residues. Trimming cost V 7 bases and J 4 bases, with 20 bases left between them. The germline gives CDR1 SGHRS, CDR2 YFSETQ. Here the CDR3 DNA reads TGCGCCAGCCGACCTTCGAACAGGGTATCAGAGACCCAGTACTTC. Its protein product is CASRPSNRVSETQYF.

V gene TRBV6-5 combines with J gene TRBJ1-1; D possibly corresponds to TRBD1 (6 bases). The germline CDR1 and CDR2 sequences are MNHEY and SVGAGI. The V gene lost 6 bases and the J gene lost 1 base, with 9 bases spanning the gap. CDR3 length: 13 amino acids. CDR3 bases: TGTGCCAGCAGGGGACACCAGAACACTGAAGCTTTCTTT. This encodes CASRGHQNTEAFF.

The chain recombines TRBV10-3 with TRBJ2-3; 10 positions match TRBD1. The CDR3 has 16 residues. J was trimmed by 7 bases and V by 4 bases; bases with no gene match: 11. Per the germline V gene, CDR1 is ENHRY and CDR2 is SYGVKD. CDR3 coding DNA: TGTGCCATCAGTGTGGGCTCAGGGACAGGGGTGCATACGCAGTATTTT. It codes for CAISVGSGTGVHTQYF.

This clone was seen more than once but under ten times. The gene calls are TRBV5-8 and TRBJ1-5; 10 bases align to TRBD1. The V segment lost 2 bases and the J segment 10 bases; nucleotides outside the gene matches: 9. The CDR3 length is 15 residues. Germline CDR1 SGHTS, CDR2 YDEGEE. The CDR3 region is CASSLRPGTGDPQHF. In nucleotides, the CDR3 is TGTGCCAGCAGCTTACGTCCCGGGACAGGGGACCCCCAGCATTTT.

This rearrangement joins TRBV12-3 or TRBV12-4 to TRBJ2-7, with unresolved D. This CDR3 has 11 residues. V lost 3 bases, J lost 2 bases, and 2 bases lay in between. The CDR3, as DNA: TGTGCCAGCAGTTTCGCCTACGAGCAGTACTTC. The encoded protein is CASSFAYEQYF.